This T cell receptor beta chain was captured in a study of cytomegalovirus exposure and HLA in healthy donors. 13 Jbeta primers and 60 Vbeta primers were used for the PCR. TCRdb's table, derived via immunoSEQ multiplex PCR, lists solely in-frame clones and lacks some. Of over 150,000 clones in the sample, 68% were seen once. To note about this clone: Its specificity is not known.

Findings and limits, study-wide: Upon later analysis, TCR association rates were observed to vary by HLA locus, being highest for DRB1 and lowest for HLA-C. More clonal expansion characterized HLA-associated TCR beta chains than equally common others in a later analysis.

Material for sequencing was PBMCs. The TCR comes from a woman aged 40 to 49 in good health and CMV-seropositive.

The CDR3 region is CAKTGYYEQYF. The CDR3 nucleotides read TGTGCCAAGACAGGATACTACGAGCAGTACTTC. This rearrangement joins TRBV7-4 to TRBJ2-7; D is perhaps TRBD1 (6 bases). The CDR3 is made up of 11 amino acids. Germline loops: CDR1 SGHVT, CDR2 SQSDAQ. V was shortened by 10 bases and J by 3 bases, with 10 bases between the two germline ends.